This TCR beta chain originates from a study of T-cell memory formation after mild COVID-19 (dated by TCRdb to the early 2020s). About the investigation overall: TCR sequence clusters from the two donors were largely donor specific. Two young, previously healthy adult volunteers made up the cohort, one male and one female. In two donors, T-cell clones that expanded and contracted after mild COVID-19 were tracked by sequencing TCRalpha and TCRbeta repertoires over time.

Ficoll-Paque density gradient centrifugation was the method used to isolate PBMCs. Sequencing relied on an Illumina NovaSeq 6000. TCRalpha and TCRbeta cDNA libraries were constructed by 5'RACE with constant-segment primers, with sample barcodes and unique molecular identifiers being introduced. RNA was extracted from every sample with Trizol reagent. The libraries were amplified in two PCR steps, and the second step added a second sample barcode and Illumina TruSeq adapters. Sequencing of libraries was performed on an Illumina NovaSeq with 2 x 150 bp paired-end reads. From the authors' description of their analysis: Demultiplexing of reads and collapsing into UMI-guided consensus sequences were performed with migec v1.2.7. Using mixcr v2.1.11, UMI consensuses were aligned to TRA and TRB V and J templates and then assembled into clonotypes. Expanded or contracted clonotypes were those called significant by both edgeR and NoisET, with noise models trained on biological replicates. edgeR calls used a false discovery rate-adjusted p below 0.01 and a log2 fold-change threshold of 1. As an exploratory analysis of dynamics, PCA with hierarchical clustering was applied to max-normalized trajectories of the 1000 most abundant clonotypes. Separately sequenced CD4+ and CD8+ repertoires were used to assign the CD4 or CD8 phenotype of responding clones. TCRdb's own reprocessing of the public reads used fastp at Q25 and MiXCR and kept productive beta chains. Rows with one shared CDR3 protein collapse into an entry with the most common genes and DNA. None of the V and J calls come from the authors' own analysis; TCRdb made them. In all, the sample holds roughly 350,000 distinct CDR3 sequences, and approximately 27% of those were seen once. The ten largest clones add up to about 13% of the sample.

To note about this clonotype: No antigen is known for it. Base qualities are not at hand, and no much larger clone is one base apart.

The germline V gene encodes CDR1 ENHRY and CDR2 SYGVKD. V sheds 10 bases and J sheds 1 base, leaving 11 bases between their ends. Its CDR3 holds 12 amino acids, cysteine through phenylalanine. Here the CDR3 DNA is all that survives: 36 bases in frame from base 1. Study-wide findings and limitations: Clones that contracted from day 15 to 85 showed balanced CD4/CD8 phenotypes, whereas a second wave of clones that expanded from day 15 to 37 leaned towards CD4+. Some responding clones were detected in pre-infection memory, suggesting pre-existing cross-reactive memory T cells joined the SARS-CoV-2 response. Contracting CD4+ clones turned up mainly in the CM and EM memory subsets, whereas EMRA was where CD8+ clones were enriched. SARS-CoV-2 specificity of the second-wave clones peaking on day 37 was not confirmed. Only a couple of mild cases were covered by the study, and larger cohorts that include severe cases with pre-infection samples were considered necessary.

Recombination joined TRBV10-3 with TRBJ2-7; no confident D gene assignment can be made. The origin of this receptor is an adult woman who had mild COVID-19 (a few samples of this study predate the infection). The sample titles of this study are shuffled in the database, so cell type and time point are left out; the donor was told from shared clones. Sequencing was carried out using PBMCs or a T cell subset sorted from them (not recorded which). The sequenced DNA is TGTGCCACCGGTGTTGGTTCCTACGAGCAGTACTTC. This sequence encodes CATGVGSYEQYF.